The clone carrying this T cell receptor beta chain was detected only a few times. In the original analysis: The authors estimated nucleated cell counts from reference gene primer amplification. Clones were sequenced by immunoSEQ multiplex PCR, and TCRdb holds only the in-frame ones, with some missing. D and trimming were read from the DNA, whereas the V and J calls and clone size are those reported in that table. The data show more than 85,000 clones, 84% seen once. J gave up 5 bases and V 2 bases, and 13 bases lay outside the gene matches. Germline CDR1 and CDR2: LGHNT and FRNRAP. The CDR3 has 17 residues. This record comes from a study of blood T cell repertoires in COVID-19. Study in general: Acute and convalescent COVID-19 specimens originated in the United States, Italy and Spain. PBMCs, B-cell-depleted T cells, or T cells were the source of the cDNA or gDNA that made up the material.

V gene TRBV12-5 combines with J gene TRBJ2-7; TRBD1 agrees at 9 bases. The sequencing input was peripheral blood. This TCR derives from a human donor in a cohort sampled during active COVID-19. Here the CDR3 reads CASGLHLSGTGFNEQYF. The CDR3 DNA is TGTGCTAGTGGTTTGCACCTTTCCGGGACAGGGTTCAACGAGCAGTACTTC.